The 14 T cell receptor beta chains below were found in one sample sequenced in a study of tumor-infiltrating lymphocytes in primary liver carcinoma. Unsorted whole blood yielded the blood RNA, and germline DNA was also extracted. Total RNA amounting to around 530 ng was the source from which TCR beta cDNA was made with a constant-region primer. Modified slightly, ARM-PCR produced TCR beta libraries over three nested multiplex PCR rounds. Two initial PCR rounds of around 10 cycles each paired TRBV1-TRBV30 forward primers with a C-beta reverse primer. TCRdb used MiXCR to reprocess the multiplex PCR reads, holding one entry per CDR3 protein. The sample records over 250,000 distinct CDR3 sequences, approximately 54% being singletons. The specimen was peripheral blood. All receptors come from a woman aged 25 to 45 with primary liver carcinoma and hepatitis B virus infection.

Only a few counts were recorded for this clonotype. The V call is TRBV7-9, the J call TRBJ2-3; a weak D match, TRBD1 (5 bases). Germline values: CDR1 SEHNR, CDR2 FQNEAQ (reference sequence). The CDR3 has 18 residues. V was shortened by 6 bases and J by 0 bases, with 22 bases between the two germline ends. In DNA form, the CDR3 reads TGTGCCAGCAGTCCCGGAGATGTAGCAGGGCCTAGCACAGATACGCAGTATTTT. It is translated as CASSPGDVAGPSTDTQYF.

This clonotype was detected ten times or more. CDR3 region: CASSTQTGSYNEQYF. The CDR3 bases are TGTGCCAGCAGCACCCAGACAGGGTCATATAACGAGCAGTACTTC. This sequence joins TRBV11-2 and TRBJ2-7; the match to TRBD1 covers 7 bases. Germline V gives CDR1 SGHAT, CDR2 FQNNGV. With 5 bases clipped from V and 5 bases from J, the junction kept 12 bases outside the gene matches. This CDR3 is built from 15 residues.

Regarding this clonotype: The junction differs from germline at one of its ends, possibly a read error. This chain joins TRBV7-8 and TRBJ1-5, with D perhaps matching TRBD1 (6 bases). This CDR3 has 13 residues. Germline V lookup: CDR1 SGHVS, CDR2 FQNEAQ. The CDR3 nucleotides read TGTGCCAGCAGCCTAGCCAGGGGTCAGTCCCAGCATTTT. Translated, it gives CASSLARGQSQHF.

V gene TRBV11-2 combines with J gene TRBJ2-6; D ambiguous. V lost 4 bases and J lost 0, with 10 bases in between. This CDR3 has 16 amino acids. Germline CDR1 reads SGHAT; CDR2 reads FQNNGV. This chain's CDR3 is CASSSILHSGANVLTF. CDR3 nucleotide sequence: TGTGCCAGCAGCTCAATCCTGCACTCTGGGGCCAACGTCCTGACTTTC.

This clonotype has ten or more counts. The chain carries TRBV6-5 and TRBJ2-7; no clear D gene. Germline V gene lookup returns CDR1 MNHEY and CDR2 SVGAGI. V was trimmed by 10 bases and J by 2 bases, leaving 18 bases between them. The CDR3 consists of 14 residues. CDR3 DNA: TGTGCCACCCGGCCTGCGGACCCAACCTACGAGCAGTACTTC. Translating it yields CATRPADPTYEQYF.

On this clonotype: The CDR3 does not end in the conserved phenylalanine or tryptophan, so this is likely a read error. J is TRBJ2-3 and V is TRBV7-9; D not resolved. V lost 2 bases to trimming and J lost 3 bases, with 6 bases between them. CDR3 length equals 13 residues. CDR1 is SEHNR, CDR2 FQNEAQ, per germline (reference sequence). CDR3 loop: CASSLTPTDTQYS. The CDR3 DNA follows: TGTGCCAGCAGCTTAACCCCTACAGATACGCAGTATTCT.

Comment on this clonotype: Relative to the germline gene, one junction end is altered; a read error may explain this. V and J are TRBV11-3 and TRBJ1-1; 7 bases are a match to TRBD1. CDR1 and CDR2 from the germline V gene are SGHNT and YENEEA. This CDR3 spans 15 amino acids. DNA of the CDR3: TGTGTCAGCAGCTCCTATGACAGGGAGGGGACTGAGGCTTTCTTT. Translation gives CVSSSYDREGTEAFF.

Ten or more counts support this clonotype. The chain employs TRBV12-3 or TRBV12-4 and TRBJ1-4; no firm D call. The CDR3 is made up of 13 amino acids. V shed 5 bases and J shed 8 bases, with 12 bases lying between them. In DNA, the CDR3 is TGTGCCAGCAGTCCACAGACTCGCGAAAAACTGTTTTTT. Amino acid sequence: CASSPQTREKLFF.

This clonotype was counted ten times or more. This chain links TRBV4-1 with TRBJ1-5, with 8 bases aligning to TRBD1. Per germline, CDR1 MGHRA and CDR2 YSYEKL. The V gene end was trimmed by 2 bases and the J gene end by 4 bases; junction bases not matched to a gene: 10. The CDR3 runs to 17 residues. This CDR3 reads CASSQSPPDRVNQPQHF. The CDR3 DNA is TGCGCCAGCAGCCAATCCCCGCCGGACAGGGTGAATCAGCCCCAGCATTTT.

Remarks on this clonotype: A much more abundant neighbour one base away suggests this may be a read error. Because the CDR3 is missing its conserved closing phenylalanine or tryptophan, this is likely a read error. This CDR3 is CASSLDRDTEAFI. The DNA of the CDR3 is TGTGCCAGCAGCTTGGACAGGGACACTGAAGCTTTCATT. The V gene is TRBV5-6, the J gene TRBJ1-1, with a weak D call TRBD1 (6 bases). V lost 0 bases and J 3 bases, leaving 6 bases between the germline ends. The CDR3 covers 13 residues. From germline, CDR1 is SGHDT and CDR2 YYEEEE.

In this sample, this clonotype turned up a few times. The chain has TRBV5-4 and TRBJ2-7, with D unresolved. Between the trimmed V and J ends, which lost 0 bases and 0 bases, there was a span of 13 bases. CDR3 size: 16 residues. CDR1 is SGHNT and CDR2 is YYREEE in the germline V gene (reference sequence). CDR3 DNA: TGTGCCAGCAGCTTGGCCGGGCCGCTGAGCTCCTACGAGCAGTACTTC. The encoded protein is CASSLAGPLSSYEQYF.

The J gene is TRBJ2-7, the V gene TRBV2; 7 nucleotides line up with TRBD2. The CDR3 has 16 amino acids. CDR1 is SNHLY and CDR2 is FYNNEI in the germline V gene. Trimming took 0 bases from V and 5 from J; bases not matched to a gene: 10. The DNA for the CDR3 is TGTGCCAGCAGTGAAGCGCAACCGGGACTATTGAACGAGCAGTACTTC. It translates to CASSEAQPGLLNEQYF.

A word on this clonotype: An end of the junction does not agree with germline; a read error may underlie this. The rearrangement uses TRBV4-3 and TRBJ1-5; D not resolved. CDR3 size: 18 residues. The V gene's germline CDR1 is LGHNA and CDR2 YSLEER. CDR3 sequence reads: CTSSQDRVSGCSNQPQHF. CDR3 sequence (DNA): TGTACCAGCAGCCAAGATCGGGTTAGCGGTTGCAGCAATCAGCCCCAGCATTTT.

This clonotype was seen just once. A much larger clone lies one base from this, so it may be a read error. The chain couples TRBV6-5 to TRBJ2-3; D is possibly TRBD2 (5 bases). V gave up 0 bases and J gave up 5 bases, with 9 bases separating them. Looked up from germline, CDR1 is MNHEY and CDR2 is SVGAGI. The CDR3 extends over 14 amino acids. The CDR3 spells CASSYSEEGDTQYF. In nucleotides, the CDR3 is TGTGCCAGCAGTTACTCCGAAGAGGGAGATACGCAGTATTTT.